This TCR beta chain originates from a study of shared clonotypes between healthy human individuals. Across the whole study: Plates per donor: three CD4 naive, three CD4 memory, two CD8 naive, one CD8 memory. Findings and caveats of the study: The genetic and exposure-history diversity represented was limited by few donors.

The germline V and J ends were trimmed by 6 bases and 8 bases, with 19 bases remaining between them. Germline V gives CDR1 LNHDA, CDR2 SQIVND (reference sequence). The CDR3 is 14 residues long. A word on this clone: The antigen is undetermined.

Replicate sorted-subset PCRs were loaded with roughly 190 ng DNA, 29,000 or so T cell genomes. How the authors handled the data: Junction-only sequences produced by ImmunoSEQ had no quality scores, so filtering differed. TCRdb's table, derived via immunoSEQ multiplex PCR, lists solely in-frame clones and lacks some. D and trimming were read from the DNA, whereas the V and J calls and clone size are those reported in that table. In the table there are about 2 million clones, 85% to 95% of which are singletons. The source of this sequence is a man between 18 and 29 years old in good health. The chain has TRBV19 and TRBJ1-2; no reliable D call. Sequenced: naive CD4+ T cells sorted from blood. Subset noted: CD45RA+ positively selected. For the CDR3, the DNA is TGTGCCAGTAGCCCGACACTCCTAACTCGCGGCTACACCTTC. It encodes CASSPTLLTRGYTF.